This T cell receptor beta chain stems from a study of blood T cells in healthy people across ages. Study-wide results and limits: The lack of PBMC sorting stopped any conclusive naive versus antigen-experienced comparison. Long-lived donors had more naive CD4+ cells and higher diversity than aged donors.

Peripheral blood was drawn, about 10 milliliters per donor. The CDR3 runs to 15 residues. Per the germline V gene, CDR1 is SGHTA and CDR2 is FQGNSA. The V gene end was trimmed by 6 bases and the J gene end by 3 bases; junction bases not matched to a gene: 11. This clonotype was seen a few times. Antigen: not known. A much larger clone is a single base away; this may be a read error. The use of a sample-barcoded 5' primer and a J-beta primer mix characterized a second PCR of about 6 to 11 cycles. Through a template-switch adaptor with 12 random nucleotides, each cDNA molecule received a tag. TCRdb analysed the 5' RACE reads with MiXCR anew, one entry per CDR3 protein. The sample records over 600,000 distinct CDR3 sequences, about 46% being singletons.

The receptor was isolated from a man older than 75 in good health. The sequencing sample was made of blood. This chain joins TRBV7-2 and TRBJ2-7; 7 bases map to TRBD1. The CDR3 is CASRFSGQAGYEQYF. In DNA form, the CDR3 reads TGTGCCAGCAGATTTAGTGGACAGGCTGGCTACGAGCAGTACTTC.